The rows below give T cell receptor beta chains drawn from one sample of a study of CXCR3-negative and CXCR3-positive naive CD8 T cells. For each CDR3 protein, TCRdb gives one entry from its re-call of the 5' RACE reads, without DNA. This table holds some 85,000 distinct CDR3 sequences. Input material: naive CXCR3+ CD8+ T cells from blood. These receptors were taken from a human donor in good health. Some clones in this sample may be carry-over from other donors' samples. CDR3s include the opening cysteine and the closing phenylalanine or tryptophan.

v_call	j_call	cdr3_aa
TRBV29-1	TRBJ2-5	CSVEVANWGLGETQYF
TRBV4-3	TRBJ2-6	CASSQGGQGPSGANVLTF
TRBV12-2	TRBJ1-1	CASRSARGSTEAFF
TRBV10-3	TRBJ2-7	CAISDPETQSVEQYF
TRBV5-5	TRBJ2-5	CASSFERVTQYF
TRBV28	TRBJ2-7	CASQRGTGVYEQYF
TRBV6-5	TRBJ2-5	CASSALDRAQETQYF
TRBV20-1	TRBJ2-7	CSASPGSYEQYF
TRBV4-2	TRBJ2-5	CASSQELAVVTQYF
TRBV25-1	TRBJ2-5	CASSDLGGAQETQYF
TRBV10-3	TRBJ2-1	CAIRAGGSGGYNEQFF
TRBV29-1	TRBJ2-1	CSVEEIWGQNNEQFF
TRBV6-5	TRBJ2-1	CASSYSASGEQFF
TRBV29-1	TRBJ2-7	CSVYMDSNYEQYF
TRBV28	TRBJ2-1	CASLRGSSYNEQFF
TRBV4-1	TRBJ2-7	CASSQESHRAYEQYF
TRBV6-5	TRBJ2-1	CASSYRLTTGNNEQFF
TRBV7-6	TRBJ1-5	CASSLGDHNQPQHF
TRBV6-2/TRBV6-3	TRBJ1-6	CASSYEGPYSPLHF
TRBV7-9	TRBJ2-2	CASSLGGLAGVRTGELFF
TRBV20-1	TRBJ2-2	CSARALAANTGELFF
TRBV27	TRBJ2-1	CASSFRDRPLNEQFF
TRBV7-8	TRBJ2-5	CASSLVVGLAGDQETQYF
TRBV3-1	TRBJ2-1	CASSQAGGVNNEQFF
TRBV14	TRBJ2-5	CASSHRTPLQETQYF
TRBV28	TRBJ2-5	CASRGTGWSQYF
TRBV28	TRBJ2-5	CASSFPPKGGLETQYF
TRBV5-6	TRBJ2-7	CASSLGTYEQYF
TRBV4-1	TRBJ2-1	CASSQETALHNEQFF
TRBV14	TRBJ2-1	CASSFHLIQGNADNEQFF
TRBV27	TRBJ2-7	CASSHGQMGPDEQYF
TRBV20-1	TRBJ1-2	CSARRTGEYGYTF
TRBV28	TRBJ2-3	CASSLEGAPQDTQYF
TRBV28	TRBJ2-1	CASSFLSVLNEQFF
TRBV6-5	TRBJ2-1	CASSFGQFPYNEQFF
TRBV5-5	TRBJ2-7	CASSLLSGTYEQYF
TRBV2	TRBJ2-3	CASFLQWADTQYF
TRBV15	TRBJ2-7	CATSRDNRGLSSYEQYF
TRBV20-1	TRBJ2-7	CSARARNRAGEQYF
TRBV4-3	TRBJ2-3	CASSLRDSADTQYF
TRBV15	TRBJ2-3	CATSWGSGTDTQYF
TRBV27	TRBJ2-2	CASSYGGENTGELFF
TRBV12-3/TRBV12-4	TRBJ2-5	CASSRTGDKLTQYF
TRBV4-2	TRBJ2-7	CASSQDVVGLAVKSSYEQYF
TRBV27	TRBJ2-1	CASSFQSARAYNEQFF
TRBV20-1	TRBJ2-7	CSARRESSYEQYF
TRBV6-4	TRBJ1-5	CASSPRGGGNQPQHF
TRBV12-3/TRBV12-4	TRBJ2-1	CASSTPQTGYNEQLF
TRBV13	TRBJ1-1	CAARGEGNTEAFF
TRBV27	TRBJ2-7	CASSSSGGAVDEQYF
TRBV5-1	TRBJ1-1	CASSVTPIHGQGAFF
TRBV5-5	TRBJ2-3	CASSLWEADTQYF
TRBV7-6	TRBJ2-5	CASSPPGILKTQYF